The 12 T cell receptor beta chains listed next were all sequenced from one sample in a study of naive and memory T cell subsets. Adult healthy volunteers gave 2.5 ml peripheral blood for whole-blood RNA. Alpha and beta constant region primers primed reverse transcription for blood and skin samples. A single record per CDR3 protein comes from TCRdb applying MiXCR to the 5' RACE reads. The top ten hold 6.5% to 8% of the sample, which has about 22,000 distinct CDR3 sequences, about 4% seen once. The receptors originated from a male donor in good health.

This clonotype was observed at least ten times. The chain recombines TRBV6-4 with TRBJ2-2, with D maybe TRBD1 (6 bases). CDR1 and CDR2 from the germline V gene are MRHNA and SNTAGT. The CDR3 covers 13 residues. V was cut by 5 bases and J by 3 bases, with 7 bases left in between. CDR3 amino acids: CASSNRDTGELFF. CDR3 in DNA: TGTGCCAGCAGTAACAGGGACACCGGGGAGCTGTTTTTT.

This clonotype was seen ten or more times. The chain couples TRBV6-5 to TRBJ2-3, with D possibly matching TRBD1 (5 bases). This CDR3 comprises 19 residues. The germline V and J ends were trimmed by 0 bases and 0 bases, with 19 bases remaining between them. Germline CDR1 and CDR2: MNHEY and SVGAGI. The DNA of the CDR3 is TGTGCCAGCAGTTACTCCTGGCAGGGTAAAGGGCTAAGCACAGATACGCAGTATTTT. This sequence encodes CASSYSWQGKGLSTDTQYF.

The table lists this clonotype with many counts. This CDR3 reads CASSLGLGSGNTIYF. The CDR3 nucleotides are TGTGCCAGCAGTCTAGGACTTGGCTCTGGAAACACCATATATTTT. This chain joins TRBV7-2 and TRBJ1-3; D is unclear. The CDR3 contains 15 residues. The germline V and J ends were trimmed by 6 bases and 0 bases, with 12 bases remaining between them. The germline gives CDR1 SGHTA, CDR2 FQGNSA.

This clonotype showed up many times. The chain uses TRBV20-1 and TRBJ2-7; the D call may be TRBD1 or TRBD2 (6 bases each). Trimming left V 6 bases short and J 5 bases short, with 14 bases between. Germline lookup yields CDR1 DFQATT and CDR2 SNEGSKA (reference sequence). This CDR3 region has 12 residues. The CDR3 loop reads CSARRGLDEQYF. CDR3 DNA: TGCAGTGCCCGCAGGGGACTCGACGAGCAGTACTTC.

This clonotype is medium-sized by share. One junction end does not reproduce the germline sequence, and a read error may be involved. The V and J genes are TRBV29-1 and TRBJ1-1; tentatively, D is TRBD1 (5 bases). Per germline, CDR1 SQVTM and CDR2 ANQGSEA. The length of the CDR3 is 11 residues. CDR3 sequence (DNA): TGCAGCGTTGAGGGGGGGACCGAGCATCTCTTT. It translates to CSVEGGTEHLF.

In its sample, this clonotype was seen many times. The chain joins TRBV6-1 to TRBJ1-2; 9 bases fit TRBD1. This CDR3 is built from 18 residues. After removal of 2 bases from V and 6 bases from J, the junction contained 16 bases not matched to a gene. Germline lookup yields CDR1 MNHNS and CDR2 SASEGT. The CDR3 here is CASSELLTYTGTGHGYTF. In DNA, the CDR3 is TGTGCCAGCAGTGAACTTCTAACGTACACCGGGACAGGGCATGGCTACACCTTC.

In this sample, this clonotype turned up many times. The chain couples TRBV29-1 to TRBJ2-5; D ambiguous. The V and J ends lost 7 bases and 5 bases respectively, with 17 bases between them. Germline CDR1 and CDR2: SQVTM and ANQGSEA. There are 13 residues in the CDR3. CDR3 protein: CSALARAAETQYF. The CDR3 DNA reads as TGCAGCGCCCTCGCCCGGGCCGCGGAGACCCAGTACTTC.

At least ten counts were recorded for this clonotype. The rearrangement links TRBV6-2 or TRBV6-3 to TRBJ2-7; D gene ambiguous. The V end lost 2 bases, the J end lost 4 bases, and 18 bases lay between the germline ends. CDR1 MNHEY and CDR2 SVGEGT come from the germline V gene. CDR3 length: 16 amino acids. Written as DNA, the CDR3 is TGTGCCAGCAGTTACGGGCCAGGTGGTAAAGGTTACGAGCAGTACTTC. This gives the protein CASSYGPGGKGYEQYF.

This clonotype ranks as medium-sized. The gene calls are TRBV6-6 and TRBJ2-1; 8 bases line up with TRBD1. Looked up from germline, CDR1 is MNHNY and CDR2 is SVGAGI (reference sequence). The CDR3 covers 18 residues. With 7 bases clipped from V and 0 bases from J, the junction kept 14 bases outside the gene matches. CDR3 in amino acids: CASKGQGASTFSYNEQFF. CDR3 coding DNA: TGTGCCAGCAAGGGGCAGGGGGCGAGTACCTTCTCCTACAATGAGCAGTTCTTC.

The table lists this clonotype with many counts. The chain joins TRBV20-1 to TRBJ2-4; D tentatively fits TRBD1 or TRBD2 (5 bases each). Germline lookup yields CDR1 DFQATT and CDR2 SNEGSKA (reference sequence). Trimming took 6 bases from V and 6 from J, leaving 18 bases between them. CDR3 length: 14 amino acids. The CDR3 DNA reads TGCAGTGCAACCTCCGGTTCTGGGGGAAACATTCAGTACTTC. Amino acid sequence: CSATSGSGGNIQYF.

In its sample, this clonotype was seen many times. The chain links TRBV6-6 to TRBJ1-2, with 9 bases matching TRBD1. CDR3 length equals 14 residues. Germline CDR1 reads MNHNY; CDR2 reads SVGAGI (reference sequence). V lost 6 bases to trimming and J lost 2 bases; unmatched junction nucleotides: 4. The CDR3 coding sequence is TGTGCCAGCAGGCAAGGACAGGGGAACTATGGCTACACCTTC. It specifies CASRQGQGNYGYTF.

In this sample, this clonotype is medium-sized (0.01 to 0.1%). The chain couples TRBV28 to TRBJ1-6; D is unresolved. The CDR3 runs 19 residues. Per germline, CDR1 MDHEN and CDR2 SYDVKM. V lost 1 base to trimming and J lost 3 bases, with 19 bases between them. CDR3 sequence (DNA): TGTGCCAGCAGTTTATTTAGGGTGGAAGCCCTTTTCTATAATTCACCCCTCCACTTT. Translation gives CASSLFRVEALFYNSPLHF.